A selection of T cell receptor beta chains follows, all from one sample in a study of identical twins. TCRdb ran MiXCR on the 5' RACE reads and lists one entry per CDR3 protein. The sample shows more than 1.5 million distinct CDR3 sequences, less than 40% of them seen only once. The sequencing sample was made of cord blood. The receptors were sampled from a newborn girl in good health. Each CDR3 is given with its conserved first and last residue. A D gene is named only where the DNA matches it firmly. Size is stated for part of the rows, as once, few or many counts, or as a class when the clone is expanded.

TRBJ1-2 | TRBV20-1 | NA | few | TGCAGTGCAGACGTTATGGATGGCTACACCTTC | CSADVMDGYTF
TRBJ2-1 | TRBV14 | TRBD1 | NA | TGTGCCAGTGGGACAGGGCCCTACAATGAGCAGTTCTTC | CASGTGPYNEQFF
TRBJ2-7 | TRBV6-1 | NA | few | TGTGCCAGTGCCTTGTCAAGAACCTACGAGCAGTACTTC | CASALSRTYEQYF
TRBJ1-2 | TRBV6-2/TRBV6-3 | NA | NA | TGTGCCAGCAGTTGGGGCTATAGCTACACCTTC | CASSWGYSYTF
TRBJ1-1 | TRBV24-1 | TRBD1 | many | TGTGCCACTGGGACAGGGAACACTGAAGCTTTCTTT | CATGTGNTEAFF
TRBJ2-1 | TRBV7-9 | NA | NA | TGTGCCAGCAGCTTAGGGGACAATCCCCGGGATAGGTTCTTC | CASSLGDNPRDRFF
TRBJ2-1 | TRBV29-1 | NA | once | TGCAGCGCCATCTTTACAGGATTTTACGAGCAGTTCTTC | CSAIFTGFYEQFF
TRBJ1-2 | TRBV7-2 | NA | many | TGTGCCAGCAGCTTAGTTTCCAACTATGGCTACACCTTC | CASSLVSNYGYTF
TRBJ2-1 | TRBV14 | NA | few | TGTGCCAGCAGCCCCCTATATGGGGACAATGAGCAGTTCTTC | CASSPLYGDNEQFF
TRBJ2-5 | TRBV29-1 | NA | many | TGCAGCGTTGGAAGAAGCGGACAGCAAGAGACCCAGTACTTC | CSVGRSGQQETQYF
TRBJ2-4 | TRBV15 | TRBD1 | few | TGTGCCACCAGCACCCGTCCGGGACAGGGGAAGAACATTCAGTACTTC | CATSTRPGQGKNIQYF
TRBJ2-7 | TRBV20-1 | TRBD2 | NA | TGCAGCCCTCGTAGCGGGTACGAGCAGTACTTC | CSPRSGYEQYF
TRBJ2-1 | TRBV7-2 | NA | NA | TGTGCCAGCAGCTCCAGGGTTGAGCAGTTCTTC | CASSSRVEQFF
TRBJ2-6 | TRBV12-3/TRBV12-4 | NA | NA | TGTGCCAGCAGTTTACGCAGCGCTGGGGCCAACGTCCTGACTTTC | CASSLRSAGANVLTF
TRBJ1-5 | TRBV29-1 | NA | many | TGCAGCGTTGGCACAGGGCTTTCAAATCAGCCCCAGCATTTT | CSVGTGLSNQPQHF
TRBJ1-1 | TRBV25-1 | TRBD1 | NA | TGTGCCAGCAGTAATATGCGGGACAGGGCGAACACTGAAGCTTTCTTT | CASSNMRDRANTEAFF
TRBJ1-6 | TRBV3-1 | NA | few | TGTGCCAGCAGCCAAGAGGGCAGGGGACCCTATAATTCACCCCTCCACTTT | CASSQEGRGPYNSPLHF
TRBJ1-2 | TRBV11-2 | NA | NA | TGTGCCAGCAGCTTCCCTGACAGGCCGAGCGGGGGCTACACCTTC | CASSFPDRPSGGYTF
TRBJ1-2 | TRBV20-1 | NA | NA | TGCAGTGCTAGACCAACTACAGGGAAGAACTATGGCTACACCTTC | CSARPTTGKNYGYTF
TRBJ2-3 | TRBV4-1 | NA | NA | TGCGCCAGCGAAGGCGGACCGGGAGATACGCAGTATTTT | CASEGGPGDTQYF
TRBJ2-5 | TRBV2 | TRBD2 | NA | TGTGCCAGCAGTGAGTGGGCGGGAGGGCCCGTGAATGAGCAGTACTTC | CASSEWAGGPVNEQYF
TRBJ1-4 | TRBV2 | NA | few | TGTGCCAGCACTTGGGCGGAAAAACTGTTTTTT | CASTWAEKLFF
TRBJ1-5 | TRBV5-1 | NA | NA | TGCGCCAGCAGCCCTTTTGGGAGGGACAATCAGCCCCAGCATTTT | CASSPFGRDNQPQHF
TRBJ1-1 | TRBV2 | NA | NA | TGTGCCAGCAGTGCAGGCCAGGATACTGAAGCTTTCTTT | CASSAGQDTEAFF
TRBJ2-5 | TRBV11-2 | TRBD1 | NA | TGTGCCAGCAGCTCCATAACAGGGGGCTGGGAGACCCAGTACTTC | CASSSITGGWETQYF
TRBJ2-2 | TRBV3-1 | TRBD2 | few | TGTGCCAGCAGTCTGCGGGGGAGGGACACCGGGGAGCTGTTTTTT | CASSLRGRDTGELFF
TRBJ2-4 | TRBV3-1 | NA | few | TGTGCCAGCAGCGAAGAACAGTTCACCCTAGCCAAAAACATTCAGTACTTC | CASSEEQFTLAKNIQYF
TRBJ2-7 | TRBV15 | NA | few | TGTGCCACCAGCAAGGGGGGGGGACAGGCGGTACACGAGCAGTACTTC | CATSKGGGQAVHEQYF
TRBJ2-1 | TRBV20-1 | TRBD2 | NA | TGCAGTGCTGCGACTAGCGGGGGGGCCTACAATGAGCAGTTCTTC | CSAATSGGAYNEQFF
TRBJ1-1 | TRBV20-1 | NA | NA | TGCAGTGCTAGAGAGGCCTCTTATGAAGCTTTCTTT | CSAREASYEAFF
TRBJ1-6 | TRBV20-1 | NA | few | TGCAGTGCAAGCCGGGACACATATAATTCACCCCTCCACTTT | CSASRDTYNSPLHF
TRBJ2-1 | TRBV5-1 | TRBD2 | NA | TGCGCCAGCAGCTTTCTGGGAGCGGGAGGGCCGGGCTACAATGAGCAGTTCTTC | CASSFLGAGGPGYNEQFF
TRBJ1-1 | TRBV6-1 | NA | few | TGTGCCAGCAGTCCCCAGGGGCGAGGGAGCGGTGGGAGCGCTGAAGCTTTCTTT | CASSPQGRGSGGSAEAFF
TRBJ2-1 | TRBV5-5 | TRBD1 | NA | TGTGCCAGCAGCTGGGACAGCGTTACTACAATTGAGCAGTTCTTC | CASSWDSVTTIEQFF
TRBJ1-2 | TRBV20-1 | TRBD1 | NA | TGCAGTGCTAGAGATGCATCAGGGGGCTATGGCTACACCTTC | CSARDASGGYGYTF
TRBJ2-7 | TRBV20-1 | NA | few | TGCAGTGCTGTACAAGGGGTCGCCAACTACGAGCAGTACTTC | CSAVQGVANYEQYF
TRBJ2-7 | TRBV20-1 | TRBD2 | NA | TGCAGTGCTTGGACTAGCGGAAACTACAATGAGCAGTACTTC | CSAWTSGNYNEQYF
TRBJ1-1 | TRBV25-1 | NA | NA | TGTGCCAGCAGTGCCCCCTTCGGGGGGACTGAAGCTTTCTTT | CASSAPFGGTEAFF
TRBJ2-3 | TRBV6-1 | NA | few | TGTGCCAGCAGGGCTAGGGGTCCGCTCCCTAGCACAGATACGCAGTATTTT | CASRARGPLPSTDTQYF
TRBJ1-2 | TRBV27 | TRBD1 | few | TGTGCCAGCAGTTTTAGGACAGGGAATTCTCGTCGCTACACCTTC | CASSFRTGNSRRYTF
TRBJ1-6 | TRBV12-3/TRBV12-4 | TRBD1 | NA | TGTGCCAGCAACCGGGACAGGGATTCACCCCTCCACTTT | CASNRDRDSPLHF
TRBJ2-1 | TRBV23-1 | NA | NA | TGCGCCAGCAGTCAGAAAAGTTGGGTTGAGCAGTTCTTC | CASSQKSWVEQFF
TRBJ1-4 | TRBV23-1 | NA | NA | TGCGCCAGATCGCAAGCTAATGAAAAACTGTTTTTT | CARSQANEKLFF
TRBJ2-1 | TRBV19 | NA | few | TGTGCCAGTAGTATACCGGGGGCGCGGGAGCTGTTCTTC | CASSIPGARELFF
TRBJ2-7 | TRBV15 | NA | NA | TGTGCCACCAGTAACGTGTACGAGCAGTACTTC | CATSNVYEQYF